The clone carrying this T cell receptor (beta chain) was found a few times. The antigen remains unidentified. Libraries were prepared by immunoSEQ multiplex PCR; TCRdb keeps only in-frame clonotypes and omits some of them. Among around 4,600 clones listed, about half were seen once. The V end was cut by 0 bases, the J end by 1 base, with 10 bases between. Per germline, CDR1 SGDLS and CDR2 YYNGEE. This CDR3 spans 15 amino acids. This sample is drawn from a study of STAT3 mutations in large granular lymphocyte leukemia. Study outcomes and limitations: At least one immunodominant TCR beta clonotype appeared in every T-cell large granular lymphocyte leukemia patient.

The sample comprised peripheral blood mononuclear cells. The chain links TRBV9 to TRBJ1-1; D uncertain. The source of this sequence is a man aged 60 to 75 with T-cell large granular lymphocyte leukemia. Some clones in this sample may be carry-over from other donors' samples. The CDR3 is CASSVATLGNTEAFF. CDR3 nucleotides: TGTGCCAGCAGCGTAGCTACGTTAGGGAACACTGAAGCTTTCTTT.